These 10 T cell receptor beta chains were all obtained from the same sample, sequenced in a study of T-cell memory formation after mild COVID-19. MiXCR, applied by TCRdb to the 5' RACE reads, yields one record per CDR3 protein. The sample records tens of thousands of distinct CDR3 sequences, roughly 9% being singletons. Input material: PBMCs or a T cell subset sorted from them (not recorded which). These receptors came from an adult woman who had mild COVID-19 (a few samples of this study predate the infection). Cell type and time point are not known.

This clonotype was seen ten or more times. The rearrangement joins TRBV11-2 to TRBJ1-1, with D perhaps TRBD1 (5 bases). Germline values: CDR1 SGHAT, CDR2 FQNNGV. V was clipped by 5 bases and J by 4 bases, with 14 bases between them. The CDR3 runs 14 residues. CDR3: CASSPFLGGTEAFF. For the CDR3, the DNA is TGTGCCAGCAGCCCTTTCCTCGGGGGCACTGAAGCTTTCTTT.

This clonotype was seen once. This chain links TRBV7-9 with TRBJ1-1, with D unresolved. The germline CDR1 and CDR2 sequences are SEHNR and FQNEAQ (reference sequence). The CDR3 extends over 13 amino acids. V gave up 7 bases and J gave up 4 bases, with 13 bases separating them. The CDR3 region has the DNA TGTGCCAGCAACCCAGTAGAGGGCACTGAAGCTTTCTTT. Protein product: CASNPVEGTEAFF. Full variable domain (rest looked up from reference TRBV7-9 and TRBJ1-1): DTGVSQNPRHKITKRGQNVTFRCDPISEHNRLYWYRQTLGQGPEFLTYFQNEAQLEKSRLLSDRFSAERPKGSFSTLEIQRTEQGDSAMYLCASNPVEGTEAFFGQGTRLTVV.

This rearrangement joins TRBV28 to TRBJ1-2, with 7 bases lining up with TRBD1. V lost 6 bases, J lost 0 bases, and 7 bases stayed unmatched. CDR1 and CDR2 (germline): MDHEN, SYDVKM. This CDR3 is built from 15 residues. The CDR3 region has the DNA TGTGCCAGCAGGACGGGACAGACCTCTAACTATGGCTACACCTTC. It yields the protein CASRTGQTSNYGYTF.

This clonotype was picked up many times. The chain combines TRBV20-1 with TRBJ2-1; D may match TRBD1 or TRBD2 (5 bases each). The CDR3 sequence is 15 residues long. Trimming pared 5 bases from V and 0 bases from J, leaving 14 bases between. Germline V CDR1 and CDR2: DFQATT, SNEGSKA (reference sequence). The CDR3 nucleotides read TGCAGTGCTCCTCCGGGACGCAGCTCCTACAATGAGCAGTTCTTC. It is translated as CSAPPGRSSYNEQFF.

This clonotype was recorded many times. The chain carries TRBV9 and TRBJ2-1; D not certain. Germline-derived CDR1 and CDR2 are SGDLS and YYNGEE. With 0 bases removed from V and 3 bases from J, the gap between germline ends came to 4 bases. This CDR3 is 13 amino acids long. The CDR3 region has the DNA TGTGCCAGCAGCGTAGAAGACTACAATGAGCAGTTCTTC. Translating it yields CASSVEDYNEQFF.

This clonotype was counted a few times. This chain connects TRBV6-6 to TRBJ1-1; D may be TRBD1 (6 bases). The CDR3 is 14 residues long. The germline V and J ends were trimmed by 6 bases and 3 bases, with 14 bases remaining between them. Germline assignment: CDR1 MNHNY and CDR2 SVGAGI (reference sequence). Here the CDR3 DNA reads TGTGCCAGCAGCTACAACAGGGCGGACACTGAAGCTTTCTTT. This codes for CASSYNRADTEAFF.

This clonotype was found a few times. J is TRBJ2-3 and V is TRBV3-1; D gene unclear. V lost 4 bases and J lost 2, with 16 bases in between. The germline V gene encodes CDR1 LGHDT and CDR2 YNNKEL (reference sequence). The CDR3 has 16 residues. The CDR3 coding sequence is TGTGCCAGCAGCCGAGGTTTCGCCACACTCACAGATACGCAGTATTTT. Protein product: CASSRGFATLTDTQYF.

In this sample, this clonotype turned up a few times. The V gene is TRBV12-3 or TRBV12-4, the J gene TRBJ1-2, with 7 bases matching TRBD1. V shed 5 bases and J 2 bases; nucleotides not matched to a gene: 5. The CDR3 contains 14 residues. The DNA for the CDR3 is TGTGCCAGCAGTCCTGACAGGGCAAACTATGGCTACACCTTC. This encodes CASSPDRANYGYTF.

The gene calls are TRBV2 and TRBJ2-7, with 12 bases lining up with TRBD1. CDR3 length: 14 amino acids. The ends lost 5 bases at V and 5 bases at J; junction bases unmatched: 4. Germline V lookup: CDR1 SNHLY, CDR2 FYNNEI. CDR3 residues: CASSRDRGLHEQYF. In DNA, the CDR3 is TGTGCCAGCAGTAGGGACAGGGGGCTCCACGAGCAGTACTTC.

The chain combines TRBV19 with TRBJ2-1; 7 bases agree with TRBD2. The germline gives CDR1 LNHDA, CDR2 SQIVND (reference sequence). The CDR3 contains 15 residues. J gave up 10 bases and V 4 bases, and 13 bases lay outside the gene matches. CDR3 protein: CASSTGTTPTAEQFF. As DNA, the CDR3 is TGTGCCAGTAGTACCGGGACTACACCTACCGCGGAGCAGTTCTTC.